This T cell receptor (beta chain) came from a study of cytomegalovirus exposure and HLA in healthy donors. It was with 60 Vbeta and 13 Jbeta primers that the PCR ran. Assay used: immunoSEQ multiplex PCR; TCRdb lists only in-frame clones, some missing. The table includes about 56,000 clones, roughly 80% detected once. Regarding this clone: Antigen: not known.

Study observations and caveats: According to reports, the classifier identified cytomegalovirus status with high specificity and sensitivity. In an earlier analysis, productive rearrangement rates for most beta V segments clustered near 87% or 30%.

This sequence was found in a man aged 35 to 55 in good health and CMV-seronegative. Source material: PBMCs.

The CDR3 nucleotides read TGTGCCAGCTCCCTGAAACAGGGGGGCACTGAAGCTTTCTTT. Its translation is CASSLKQGGTEAFF. The rearrangement joins TRBV18 to TRBJ1-1; TRBD1 matches 8 bases. There are 14 residues in the CDR3. V was clipped by 6 bases and J by 4 bases; unmatched bases: 7. The V gene's germline CDR1 is KGHSH and CDR2 LQKENI.